The clone carrying this TCR beta chain was counted a few times. Its specificity is not known. The CDR3 spans 15 residues. V lost 4 bases, J lost 2 bases, and 8 bases stayed unmatched. Germline assignment: CDR1 SGHRS and CDR2 YFSETQ. Clones were sequenced by immunoSEQ multiplex PCR, and TCRdb holds only the in-frame ones, with some missing. The sample contains 11,000 to 15,000 clones, 70% of which appear only once. This sample was included in a study of neoadjuvant anti-PD-1 for oral cavity cancer. Study-level results: With three patients per group, TCR findings need larger cohorts.

The sequence was collected from a person between 35 and 79 years old with oral cavity squamous cell carcinoma. The sample consisted of PBMCs, taken before nivolumab (anti-PD-1) treatment. This chain uses TRBV5-1 with TRBJ1-1; 7 bases match TRBD1. In nucleotides, the CDR3 is TGCGCCAGCAGCGTCTACACAGGGGTCAACACTGAAGCTTTCTTT. Its translation: CASSVYTGVNTEAFF.